One and the same sample provided the 13 T cell receptor beta chains below, sequenced in a study of shared clonotypes between healthy human individuals (dated by TCRdb to the early 2020s). Library creation used the immunoSEQ multiplex PCR assay. Imported from immuneACCESS, the table was reduced by TCRdb to in-frame sequences with V and J called. These copies leave out some clones; in studies compared against another copy, an unresolved V gene accounts for under half, and the cause of the remainder is not known. The sample records roughly 2.6 million clones, 90% to 95% of which are singletons. The ten largest make up over 0.12% of the sample. Sequenced input: naive CD4+ T cells sorted from blood. The label giving this sample's cell subset or site can be read as: CD45RA+ positively selected. These receptors originate from a man aged 18-30 years in good health.

This clone appeared once. V usage is TRBV9 and J usage is TRBJ2-5; TRBD2 is a possible D gene (7 bases). This CDR3 spans 16 amino acids. Germline CDR1 reads SGDLS; CDR2 reads YYNGEE. V was clipped by 4 bases and J by 5 bases, with 21 bases between them. The CDR3 protein is CASSKSVGGPGETQYF. The CDR3 DNA follows: TGTGCCAGCAGCAAATCTGTCGGGGGGCCGGGGGAGACCCAGTACTTC.

This clone was picked up a small number of times. The V gene is TRBV11-2, the J gene TRBJ2-7; 11 bases are a match to TRBD2. Trimming took 3 bases from V and 3 from J; bases not matched to a gene: 4. There are 15 residues in the CDR3. Per the germline V gene, CDR1 is SGHAT and CDR2 is FQNNGV. CDR3: CASSLGSGRVYEQYF. The CDR3 DNA reads as TGTGCCAGCAGCTTGGGTAGCGGGAGGGTCTACGAGCAGTACTTC. The full variable domain, rest sourced from reference TRBV11-2 and TRBJ2-7, is EAGVAQSPRYKIIEKRQSVAFWCNPISGHATLYWYQQILGQGPKLLIQFQNNGVVDDSQLPKDRFSAERLKGVDSTLKIQPAKLEDSAVYLCASSLGSGRVYEQYFGPGTRLTVT.

Details on this clone: The sample carries other DNA sequences with the same CDR3. The genes are TRBV5-1 and TRBJ2-5; 11 positions match TRBD2. CDR3 length: 14 residues. The V gene's germline CDR1 is SGHRS and CDR2 YFSETQ. Trimming at V came to 5 bases and at J to 4 bases, leaving 4 bases not matched to a gene. For the CDR3, the DNA is TGCGCCAGCAGGGCCGGGACTAGCGGAGAGACCCAGTACTTC. It encodes CASRAGTSGETQYF. Full variable domain (outside the CDR3, taken from reference TRBV5-1 and TRBJ2-5): KAGVTQTPRYLIKTRGQQVTLSCSPISGHRSVSWYQQTPGQGLQFLFEYFSETQRNKGNFPGRFSGRQFSNSRSEMNVSTLELGDSALYLCASRAGTSGETQYFGPGTRLLVL.

This clone showed up just once. The chain employs TRBV18 and TRBJ2-5; TRBD2 aligns across 11 bases. The CDR3 spans 18 residues. CDR1 and CDR2 from the germline V gene are KGHSH and LQKENI. Unmatched junction bases numbered 14, after V lost 6 bases and J lost 2 bases. In DNA form, the CDR3 reads TGTGCCAGCTCCCCAGGTCTAGCGGGAGGACCCGTTCAAGAGACCCAGTACTTC. Translating it yields CASSPGLAGGPVQETQYF.

As to this clone: The same CDR3 can be traced to other DNA sequences in this sample. The rearrangement joins TRBV6-1 to TRBJ2-1, with D possibly TRBD2 on 5 matching bases. This CDR3 comprises 11 residues. V was trimmed by 4 bases and J by 7 bases, leaving 5 bases between them. Germline CDR1 MNHNS, CDR2 SASEGT. Here the CDR3 DNA reads TGTGCCAGCAGTGGGAGGAATGAGCAGTTCTTC. Translating it yields CASSGRNEQFF.

The rearrangement uses TRBV5-1 and TRBJ2-5; 9 nucleotides agree with TRBD1. The V and J ends lost 4 bases and 3 bases, in that order; junction bases with no gene match: 4. The CDR3 has 14 residues. The germline V gene encodes CDR1 SGHRS and CDR2 YFSETQ. This CDR3 is CASSIGQGKETQYF. The DNA of the CDR3 is TGCGCCAGCAGCATTGGACAGGGGAAAGAGACCCAGTACTTC.

This chain connects TRBV11-1 to TRBJ1-2, with D possibly matching TRBD1 (6 bases). V lost 3 bases to trimming and J lost 5 bases, with 7 bases between them. CDR3 length: 12 residues. The germline CDR1 and CDR2 sequences are SGHAT and FQDESV (reference sequence). CDR3 residues: CASSFGQYGYTF. The CDR3 coding sequence is TGTGCCAGCAGCTTCGGACAGTATGGCTACACCTTC.

The rearrangement joins TRBV7-2 to TRBJ1-3; a possible D gene is TRBD1 (5 bases). This CDR3 contains 15 residues. Germline CDR1 is SGHTA and CDR2 is FQGNSA. V was clipped by 0 bases and J by 4 bases, with 10 bases between them. The CDR3 sequence: CASSLAEGVGNTIYF. The DNA for the CDR3 is TGTGCCAGCAGCTTAGCGGAAGGGGTAGGAAACACCATATATTTT.

This chain links TRBV7-9 with TRBJ2-5; TRBD2 agrees at 13 bases. Germline CDR1 is SEHNR and CDR2 is FQNEAQ (reference sequence). This CDR3 has 17 amino acids. V lost 2 bases to trimming and J lost 5 bases; unmatched junction nucleotides: 8. As DNA, the CDR3 is TGTGCCAGCAGCTTAAGATCGGGACTAGCGGGATGGGAGACCCAGTACTTC. It encodes CASSLRSGLAGWETQYF.

The chain combines TRBV2 with TRBJ1-2, with TRBD1 matching over 7 bases. The CDR3 runs to 16 residues. Germline V CDR1 and CDR2: SNHLY, FYNNEI. J lost 4 bases, V lost 7 bases, and 15 bases had no gene match. This CDR3 reads CASTPATRGRSYGYTF. The CDR3 DNA follows: TGTGCCAGCACTCCAGCCACAAGGGGGCGAAGCTATGGCTACACCTTC.

V gene TRBV6-5 combines with J gene TRBJ2-5, with D hard to call. The J call may be wrong; the DNA end is better matched by TRBJ2-7. Per germline, CDR1 MNHEY and CDR2 SVGAGI. The CDR3 runs to 11 residues. The CDR3 here is CASRRVYEQYF. The CDR3 DNA reads as TGTGCCAGCAGAAGAGTCTACGAGCAGTACTTC.

The rearrangement links TRBV7-2 to TRBJ2-7; 7 nucleotides align to TRBD2. Germline CDR1 SGHTA, CDR2 FQGNSA. The CDR3 extends over 14 amino acids. J lost 2 bases, V lost 4 bases, and 5 bases had no gene match. The CDR3 sequence is CASSSIAGPYEQYF. CDR3 sequence (DNA): TGTGCCAGCAGCTCCATAGCGGGCCCCTACGAGCAGTACTTC. Combining the CDR3 with reference TRBV7-2 and TRBJ2-7 gives the whole variable domain GAGVSQSPSNKVTEKGKDVELRCDPISGHTALYWYRQSLGQGLEFLIYFQGNSAPDKSGLPSDRFSAERTGGSVSTLTIQRTQQEDSAVYLCASSSIAGPYEQYFGPGTRLTVT.

In nucleotides, the CDR3 is TGTGCCAGCTCCTGGACTTCTTACAATGAGCAGTTCTTC. It yields the protein CASSWTSYNEQFF. The rearrangement joins TRBV18 to TRBJ2-1, with TRBD2 as a possible D gene (5 bases). Germline CDR1 and CDR2: KGHSH and LQKENI. The CDR3 loop spans 13 amino acids. Trimming cost V 6 bases and J 4 bases, with 10 bases left between them.